Sequencing of this T cell receptor beta chain was carried out in a study of metastatic and nonmetastatic thyroid tumors. Study information: Repertoire data that came from the blood and tumor or nodule tissue of malignant and benign thyroid patients were compared.

Ahead of thyroid surgery, no patient had received treatment of any kind. Using MiXCR, TCRdb re-called clones from the PCR reads. This table has around 20,000 clones, roughly 22% appearing once. This clone was picked up a small number of times. Germline assignment: CDR1 MNHEY and CDR2 SVGEGT. V lost 5 bases, J lost 2 bases, and 12 bases lay in between. The CDR3 totals 14 residues. The TCR originated in a female donor with papillary thyroid cancer or a benign thyroid nodule (not recorded which). Some clones in this sample may be carry-over from other donors' samples. Sequencing was done on a sample of adjacent normal tissue. This chain connects TRBV6-2 or TRBV6-3 to TRBJ1-2; unclear D gene. In DNA, the CDR3 is TGTGCCAGCAGTCAGCCCCAGACAAACTATGGCTACACCTTC. Amino acid sequence: CASSQPQTNYGYTF.